These 27 T cell receptor beta chains were sequenced from one sample in a study of T cells in Graves' hyperthyroidism and ophthalmopathy. Amplified TCR beta CDR3 regions came from RNA transcripts. First-round RT-PCR of the TCR CDR3 relied on the HTBI primer set. TCRdb re-analysed the multiplex PCR reads in MiXCR, keeping a single row per CDR3 protein. The sample contains 380,000 or so distinct CDR3 sequences, 13% of which appear only once. Sequences were obtained from blood. These receptors all come from a man aged 25-40 years with Graves' hyperthyroidism that later progressed to Graves' ophthalmopathy.

This clonotype showed up many times. The chain is built from TRBV11-2 and TRBJ1-1; D perhaps matches TRBD1 (6 bases). CDR3 length equals 14 residues. Germline lookup yields CDR1 SGHAT and CDR2 FQNNGV. V lost 3 bases, J lost 11 bases, and 19 bases lay in between. CDR3 DNA: TGTGCCAGCAGCTTCCAAGGAGGGACATCGGGTGCTTTCTTT. This translates into CASSFQGGTSGAFF.

The genes are TRBV20-1 and TRBJ1-1; 8 positions match TRBD1. V trimming: 0 bases; J trimming: 1 base; junction bases outside the gene matches: 13. This CDR3 comprises 18 residues. In germline, CDR1 is DFQATT, CDR2 SNEGSKA (reference sequence). CDR3 region: CSARDRYRGTEPNTEAFF. CDR3 sequence (DNA): TGCAGTGCTAGAGATCGATACAGGGGGACCGAGCCGAACACTGAAGCTTTCTTT.

This clonotype has at least ten counts. The chain carries TRBV20-1 and TRBJ1-5, with D maybe TRBD1 (6 bases). The CDR3 extends over 14 amino acids. V dropped 5 bases and J dropped 6 bases, with 17 bases sitting between them. CDR1 DFQATT and CDR2 SNEGSKA come from the germline V gene (reference sequence). CDR3 residues: CSAPRGGAGQPQHF. In DNA form, the CDR3 reads TGCAGTGCTCCACGGGGGGGCGCGGGTCAGCCCCAGCATTTT.

This clonotype was seen ten or more times. The CDR3 DNA follows: TGTGCCAGCAGCTTAGGACAGGTCCACTATGGCTACACCTTC. Amino acid sequence: CASSLGQVHYGYTF. The chain employs TRBV7-9 and TRBJ1-2; a possible D gene is TRBD1 (6 bases). V dropped 1 base and J dropped 3 bases, with 9 bases sitting between them. In germline, CDR1 is SEHNR, CDR2 FQNEAQ (reference sequence). CDR3 length: 14 amino acids.

This sequence joins TRBV6-5 and TRBJ1-1; TRBD1 might be the D (6 bases). The germline CDR1 and CDR2 sequences are MNHEY and SVGAGI. The CDR3 has 13 residues. V dropped 0 bases and J dropped 8 bases, with 10 bases sitting between them. For the CDR3, the DNA is TGTGCCAGCAGTTACTCGCTAGACAGGGAAGCTTTCTTT. Translation gives CASSYSLDREAFF.

In its sample, this clonotype was seen many times. The chain links TRBV2 to TRBJ2-7; D is unresolved. The CDR3 extends over 14 amino acids. Germline loops: CDR1 SNHLY, CDR2 FYNNEI. V was clipped by 6 bases and J by 0 bases, with 12 bases between them. CDR3 sequence (DNA): TGTGCCAGCAGGACGGATGGTAGCTCCTACGAGCAGTACTTC. It translates to CASRTDGSSYEQYF.

The chain uses TRBV7-9 and TRBJ2-1; 7 bases line up with TRBD2. The germline gives CDR1 SEHNR, CDR2 FQNEAQ (reference sequence). CDR3 length equals 13 residues. The V segment lost 3 bases and the J segment 15 bases; nucleotides outside the gene matches: 11. The DNA of the CDR3 is TGTGCCAGCAGCTTCGGGCCGCGCGGGAGTGCGTTCTTC. Translated, it gives CASSFGPRGSAFF.

V usage is TRBV5-1 and J usage is TRBJ2-3, with 12 bases matching TRBD2. After removal of 0 bases from V and 0 bases from J, the junction contained 2 bases not matched to a gene. Looked up from germline, CDR1 is SGHRS and CDR2 is YFSETQ. The CDR3 totals 17 residues. The CDR3 is CASSLGTSGTSTDTQYF. The CDR3 DNA is TGCGCCAGCAGCTTGGGGACTAGCGGGACTAGCACAGATACGCAGTATTTT.

Points on this clonotype: A much larger clonotype is one base distant, so this may be a read error. The J gene is TRBJ2-3, the V gene TRBV20-1; D is perhaps TRBD1 (6 bases). Per germline, CDR1 DFQATT and CDR2 SNEGSKA (reference sequence). The CDR3 is 13 amino acids. This chain's CDR3 is CSAQTGSTGTQYF. CDR3 nucleotides: TGCAGTGCCCAGACAGGAAGCACAGGTACGCAGTATTTT.

The chain recombines TRBV18 with TRBJ1-6; 7 bases align to TRBD1. The V gene end was trimmed by 5 bases and the J gene end by 7 bases; junction bases not matched to a gene: 5. The CDR3 length is 14 residues. Germline CDR1 reads KGHSH; CDR2 reads LQKENI. As DNA, the CDR3 is TGTGCCAGCTCAAGTCAGGGGGGCAATTCACCCCTCCACTTT. It yields the protein CASSSQGGNSPLHF.

This clonotype was observed many times. The gene calls are TRBV30 and TRBJ2-1, with D tentatively TRBD2 (5 bases). The CDR3 length is 13 residues. The V and J ends lost 0 bases and 9 bases respectively, with 12 bases between them. The V gene's germline CDR1 is GTSNPN and CDR2 SVGIG (reference sequence). The CDR3: CAWSVRLHGEQFF. In DNA form, the CDR3 reads TGTGCCTGGAGTGTACGACTACATGGTGAGCAGTTCTTC.

The rearrangement joins TRBV11-2 to TRBJ2-3; tentative D call: TRBD1 (7 bases). Looked up from germline, CDR1 is SGHAT and CDR2 is FQNNGV. V was trimmed by 4 bases and J by 1 base, leaving 18 bases between them. This CDR3 contains 17 residues. CDR3 sequence: CASSSDPSRGGTDTQYF. CDR3 sequence (DNA): TGTGCCAGCAGCTCAGACCCGAGCAGGGGGGGCACAGATACGCAGTATTTT.

The V and J genes are TRBV20-1 and TRBJ1-5, with D possibly being TRBD1 (6 bases). Germline assignment: CDR1 DFQATT and CDR2 SNEGSKA (reference sequence). The V end lost 3 bases, the J end lost 2 bases, and 14 bases lay between the germline ends. The CDR3 is made up of 15 amino acids. The CDR3 sequence: CSARAGGKGNQPQHF. The DNA of the CDR3 is TGCAGTGCTAGGGCGGGGGGCAAGGGCAATCAGCCCCAGCATTTT.

This clonotype was observed a handful of times. The gene calls are TRBV24-1 and TRBJ2-1, with D perhaps being TRBD1 or TRBD2 (5 bases each). Germline values: CDR1 KGHDR, CDR2 SFDVKD. The CDR3 spans 16 residues. V was clipped by 2 bases and J by 7 bases, with 17 bases between them. CDR3 sequence: CATSDSGPRTLNEQFF. The CDR3 DNA follows: TGTGCCACCAGTGATTCGGGACCCCGGACCCTTAATGAGCAGTTCTTC.

This chain uses TRBV30 with TRBJ2-7; D uncertain. Trimming pared 2 bases from V and 5 bases from J, leaving 10 bases between. Germline CDR1 reads GTSNPN; CDR2 reads SVGIG (reference sequence). The CDR3 is 12 amino acids. CDR3 coding DNA: TGTGCCTGGAGTTCAGGATGTGACGAGCAGTACTTC. Its protein is CAWSSGCDEQYF.

This clonotype was seen many times. This rearrangement joins TRBV11-3 to TRBJ2-7; 8 bases agree with TRBD1. With 5 bases clipped from V and 1 base from J, the junction kept 7 bases outside the gene matches. The CDR3 consists of 15 residues. The germline V gene encodes CDR1 SGHNT and CDR2 YENEEA. This CDR3 is CASSQQGVGSYEQYF. CDR3 nucleotides: TGTGCCAGCAGCCAACAGGGGGTTGGGTCCTACGAGCAGTACTTC.

The chain couples TRBV10-3 to TRBJ2-7; D is perhaps TRBD2 (6 bases). The CDR3 runs 16 residues. Trimming removed 6 bases from V and 0 bases from J, with 18 bases in between. CDR1 is ENHRY and CDR2 is SYGVKD in the germline V gene. CDR3 DNA: TGTGCCATCAGCCTTAGGGAGGACGGAAGCTCCTACGAGCAGTACTTC. The encoded protein is CAISLREDGSSYEQYF.

This clonotype was counted a single time. The chain uses TRBV9 and TRBJ2-7, with 11 nucleotides matching TRBD2. V lost 0 bases to trimming and J lost 4 bases; unmatched junction nucleotides: 3. This CDR3 has 15 residues. Per the germline V gene, CDR1 is SGDLS and CDR2 is YYNGEE. CDR3 amino acids: CASSVVASGGYEQYF. The CDR3 nucleotides are TGTGCCAGCAGCGTAGTGGCTAGCGGGGGGTACGAGCAGTACTTC.

This clonotype was recorded at least ten times. The chain carries TRBV2 and TRBJ2-1; D may be TRBD1 (6 bases). The CDR3 spans 10 residues. Looked up from germline, CDR1 is SNHLY and CDR2 is FYNNEI. V lost 6 bases to trimming and J lost 13 bases, with 10 bases between them. The CDR3 region is CASRDRPQFF. The CDR3 region has the DNA TGTGCCAGCAGGGACAGACCTCAGTTCTTC.

The V and J genes are TRBV30 and TRBJ1-1, with a weak D call TRBD1 (5 bases). The CDR3 is made up of 15 amino acids. The V end lost 4 bases, the J end lost 0 bases, and 15 bases lay between the germline ends. CDR1 and CDR2 (germline): GTSNPN, SVGIG (reference sequence). In nucleotides, the CDR3 is TGTGCCTGGAAAATCGACAGTCACTTGAACACTGAAGCTTTCTTT. Protein product: CAWKIDSHLNTEAFF.

This clonotype was counted ten times or more. The J gene is TRBJ2-7, the V gene TRBV5-1; 7 bases are shared with TRBD1. V lost 7 bases and J lost 2; bases outside the gene matches: 9. CDR1 and CDR2 (germline): SGHRS, YFSETQ. This CDR3 region has 14 residues. The CDR3 region is CASGFPDRTYEQYF. CDR3 bases: TGCGCCAGCGGATTCCCGGACAGGACCTACGAGCAGTACTTC. Using reference TRBV5-1 and TRBJ2-7 for the parts outside the CDR3, the full variable domain is KAGVTQTPRYLIKTRGQQVTLSCSPISGHRSVSWYQQTPGQGLQFLFEYFSETQRNKGNFPGRFSGRQFSNSRSEMNVSTLELGDSALYLCASGFPDRTYEQYFGPGTRLTVT.

A few counts support this clonotype. The V gene is TRBV20-1, the J gene TRBJ2-1, with a weak D call TRBD1 (5 bases). Trimming stripped 4 bases from V and 8 bases from J, with 15 bases between. Germline V gene sequence: CDR1 DFQATT, CDR2 SNEGSKA (reference sequence). The CDR3 totals 13 residues. DNA for the CDR3: TGCAGTGCTATAAGACAGCTCGTCGATGAGCAGTTCTTC. It yields the protein CSAIRQLVDEQFF.

This clonotype has a count of ten or more. The V and J genes are TRBV28 and TRBJ1-2, with D unclear. CDR3 length equals 12 residues. CDR1 is MDHEN and CDR2 is SYDVKM in the germline V gene. Trimming took 3 bases from V and 6 from J, leaving 8 bases between them. The CDR3 reads CASSFLSDGYTF. CDR3 sequence (DNA): TGTGCCAGCAGTTTTCTTTCCGATGGCTACACCTTC.

A few counts support this clonotype. The rearrangement joins TRBV9 to TRBJ1-6; 7 bases match TRBD1. CDR3 length equals 16 residues. CDR1 is SGDLS and CDR2 is YYNGEE in the germline V gene. With 4 bases clipped from V and 5 bases from J, the junction kept 9 bases outside the gene matches. Here the CDR3 reads CASSPQGWGNNSPLHF. The CDR3 DNA is TGTGCCAGCAGCCCACAGGGGTGGGGAAATAATTCACCCCTCCACTTT.

The V gene is TRBV5-6, the J gene TRBJ2-1, with a tentative D call TRBD2 (5 bases). CDR3 size: 14 residues. Trimming stripped 4 bases from V and 9 bases from J, with 17 bases between. Germline lookup yields CDR1 SGHDT and CDR2 YYEEEE. The CDR3 reads CASSIGLPYGEQFF. The CDR3 nucleotides are TGTGCCAGCAGCATAGGACTCCCGTATGGTGAGCAGTTCTTC.

This clonotype was observed at least ten times. The genes are TRBV7-9 and TRBJ2-3; the D gene is possibly TRBD2 (5 bases). The V end was cut by 0 bases, the J end by 2 bases, with 9 bases between. Germline loops: CDR1 SEHNR, CDR2 FQNEAQ (reference sequence). This CDR3 is 15 amino acids long. CDR3 DNA: TGTGCCAGCAGCTTAGCGAGAGGGAACACAGATACGCAGTATTTT. Its translation: CASSLARGNTDTQYF.

This clonotype was counted ten times or more. This chain uses TRBV11-2 with TRBJ1-2; D is possibly TRBD1 (5 bases). Germline loops: CDR1 SGHAT, CDR2 FQNNGV. The CDR3 runs to 14 residues. V lost 1 base, J lost 8 bases, and 14 bases lay in between. The CDR3 sequence: CASSLGGADRGYTF. The DNA for the CDR3 is TGTGCCAGCAGCTTAGGAGGGGCAGATCGGGGCTACACCTTC.